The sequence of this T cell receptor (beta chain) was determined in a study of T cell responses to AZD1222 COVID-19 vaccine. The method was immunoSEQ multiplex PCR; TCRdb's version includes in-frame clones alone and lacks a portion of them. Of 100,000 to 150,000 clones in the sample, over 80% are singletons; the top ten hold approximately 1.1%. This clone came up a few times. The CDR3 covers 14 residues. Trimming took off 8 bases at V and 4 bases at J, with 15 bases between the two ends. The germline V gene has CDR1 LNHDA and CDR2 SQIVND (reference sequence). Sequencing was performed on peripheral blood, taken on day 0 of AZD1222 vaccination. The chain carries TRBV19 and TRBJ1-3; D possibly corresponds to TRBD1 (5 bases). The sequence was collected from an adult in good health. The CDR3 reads CASASRAGGNTIYF. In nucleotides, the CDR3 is TGTGCCAGTGCGTCCAGGGCGGGCGGAAACACCATATATTTT.